These T cell receptor beta chains were read from a single sample in a study of blood T cell repertoires in COVID-19. Some clones are missing from TCRdb's copy, which holds only in-frame ones; the method was immunoSEQ multiplex PCR. The sample includes 200,000 to 300,000 clones, around 81% of them seen just once. Sequencing used peripheral blood. The source of these receptors is a man aged 25-45 years who had recovered from COVID-19. Each CDR3 is given with its conserved first and last residue. D genes are given only for firm matches. Clone size appears in some rows only: once, few, many, or a class for an expanded clone.

>NA|TRBJ2-1|NA|TRBV11-3
CASSSAGDLSEQFF
TGTGCCAGCAGCTCGGCCGGGGACTTGAGTGAGCAGTTCTTC
>NA|TRBJ2-7|NA|TRBV6-5
CASSPTGSYEQYF
TGTGCCAGCAGTCCTACAGGGTCCTACGAGCAGTACTTC
>NA|TRBJ1-5|NA|TRBV6-1
CASSEGGRGQPQHF
TGTGCCAGCAGTGAAGGTGGGAGGGGTCAGCCCCAGCATTTT
>TRBD1|TRBJ1-1|NA|TRBV18
CASSPKDRGTEAFF
TGTGCCAGCTCTCCGAAAGACAGGGGCACTGAAGCTTTCTTT
>NA|TRBJ1-1|NA|TRBV4-2
CASSQDDTPNTEAFF
TGTGCCAGCAGCCAAGATGACACCCCGAACACTGAAGCTTTCTTT
>TRBD2|TRBJ2-1|NA|TRBV5-4
CASRRGTSSYNEQFF
TGTGCCAGCAGACGCGGGACTAGTTCCTACAATGAGCAGTTCTTC
>TRBD1|TRBJ1-1|NA|TRBV29-1
CSAKVGGTVF
TGCAGCGCAAAGGTCGGCGGGACAGTCTTT
>TRBD1|TRBJ1-6|once|TRBV20-1
CSASPGTGSFNSPLHF
TGCAGTGCTAGTCCCGGGACAGGGTCCTTCAATTCACCCCTCCACTTT
>TRBD1|TRBJ1-1|NA|TRBV3-1/TRBV3-2
CASSQDGTGDTEAFF
TGTGCCAGCAGCCAAGACGGGACAGGGGACACTGAAGCTTTCTTT
>NA|TRBJ1-1|NA|TRBV18
CASYTIENTEAFF
TGTGCCAGCTATACTATCGAGAACACTGAAGCTTTCTTT
>TRBD1|TRBJ1-5|once|TRBV6-5
CASSTGTGHNQPQHF
TGTGCCAGCAGTACCGGGACAGGGCACAATCAGCCCCAGCATTTT
>NA|TRBJ1-1|NA|TRBV18
CASSPQGTEAFF
TGTGCCAGCTCTCCCCAGGGTACTGAAGCTTTCTTT
>NA|TRBJ2-5|NA|TRBV2
CASSEAHGRGFGTQYF
TGTGCCAGCAGTGAAGCGCATGGTAGGGGGTTCGGGACCCAGTACTTC
>NA|TRBJ1-1|NA|TRBV15
CATSRAPSRPFF
TGTGCCACCAGCAGAGCACCTTCCAGGCCTTTCTTT
>TRBD1|TRBJ1-5|NA|TRBV2
CASSLTGGSVGQPQHF
TGTGCCAGCAGTTTAACAGGGGGCAGCGTAGGGCAGCCCCAGCATTTT
>TRBD1|TRBJ1-2|NA|TRBV6-5
CASTNRDRDDGYTF
TGTGCCAGCACCAACCGGGACAGGGACGATGGCTACACCTTC
>NA|TRBJ2-3|NA|TRBV7-2
CASSRRGVGGGPEGTQYF
TGTGCCAGCAGCCGGAGGGGGGTCGGCGGGGGCCCAGAGGGTACGCAGTATTTT
>NA|TRBJ1-5|once|TRBV3-1/TRBV3-2
CASSQELGAVQPQHF
TGTGCCAGCAGCCAAGAGCTGGGGGCTGTTCAGCCCCAGCATTTT
>TRBD1|TRBJ2-3|NA|TRBV18
CASSFYRGRTDTQYF
TGTGCCAGCTCATTTTACAGGGGGAGGACAGATACGCAGTATTTT
>NA|TRBJ1-5|NA|TRBV18
CASSEVGGSIASNQPQHF
TGTGCCAGCTCAGAGGTAGGGGGATCTATCGCGAGCAATCAGCCCCAGCATTTT
>NA|TRBJ2-3|NA|TRBV15
CATSRERGTDTQYF
TGTGCCACCAGCAGAGAGAGGGGCACAGATACGCAGTATTTT
>TRBD2|TRBJ2-6|NA|TRBV18
CASSPLGTNSGANVLTF
TGTGCCAGCTCACCACTCGGGACTAACTCTGGGGCCAACGTCCTGACTTTC
>TRBD2|TRBJ2-1|NA|TRBV11-3
CASSPGTSGGVSEQFF
TGTGCCAGCAGCCCCGGGACTAGCGGGGGGGTTAGTGAGCAGTTCTTC
>NA|TRBJ2-5|NA|TRBV29-1
CSVEFLKGHEEETQYF
TGCAGCGTGGAATTTTTAAAGGGACATGAAGAGGAGACCCAGTACTTC
>NA|TRBJ2-3|NA|TRBV11-2
CASRKIRGTDTQYF
TGTGCCAGCAGAAAAATACGCGGCACAGATACGCAGTATTTT
>TRBD2|TRBJ2-2|once|TRBV7-2
CASSSRTSGHTGELFF
TGTGCCAGCAGCTCCCGGACTAGCGGACACACCGGGGAGCTGTTTTTT
>NA|TRBJ2-1|NA|TRBV3-1/TRBV3-2
CASSQDRSNEQFF
TGTGCCAGCAGCCAAGATCGTTCCAATGAGCAGTTCTTC
>TRBD2|TRBJ2-5|few|TRBV4-2
CASSQGLAGGPETQYF
TGTGCCAGCAGCCAAGGACTAGCGGGGGGGCCAGAGACCCAGTACTTC
>TRBD1|TRBJ2-5|NA|TRBV10-2
CASGTGSQETQYF
TGCGCCAGCGGGACAGGTTCTCAAGAGACCCAGTACTTC
>TRBD2|TRBJ2-2|once|TRBV7-2
CASRDRLAGNTGELFF
TGTGCCAGCAGGGATAGACTAGCGGGTAACACCGGGGAGCTGTTTTTT
>TRBD1|TRBJ2-5|few|TRBV6-5
CASSMTGMETQYF
TGTGCCAGCAGCATGACAGGGATGGAGACCCAGTACTTC
>TRBD1|TRBJ1-1|NA|TRBV25-1
CASRTGYTEAFF
TGTGCCAGCAGGACAGGGTACACTGAAGCTTTCTTT
>TRBD1|TRBJ1-2|NA|TRBV5-1
CASSTGTGKNYGYTF
TGCGCCAGCAGCACCGGGACAGGGAAGAACTATGGCTACACCTTC
>NA|TRBJ2-1|NA|TRBV19
CASSIQGNEQFF
TGTGCCAGTAGTATACAGGGTAATGAGCAGTTCTTC
>NA|TRBJ2-4|few|TRBV7-2
CASSRTVGIQNIQYF
TGTGCCAGCAGCCGGACAGTGGGGATTCAAAACATTCAGTACTTC
>NA|TRBJ2-3|NA|TRBV3-1/TRBV3-2
CASSQEEGTQYF
TGTGCCAGCAGCCAAGAGGAGGGTACGCAGTATTTT
>TRBD1|TRBJ1-1|NA|TRBV4-1
CASSRNRNLGQGEAFF
TGCGCCAGCAGCCGAAACCGGAACCTGGGACAGGGTGAAGCTTTCTTT
>TRBD2|TRBJ2-5|NA|TRBV3-1/TRBV3-2
CASSTGTGGQETQYF
TGTGCCAGCAGCACGGGCACGGGGGGACAAGAGACCCAGTACTTC
>NA|TRBJ2-6|NA|TRBV4-1
CASSQRGGGANVLTF
TGCGCCAGCAGCCAAAGGGGAGGCGGGGCCAACGTCCTGACTTTC
>NA|TRBJ2-3|NA|TRBV6-1
CASSVNRVQSTDTQYF
TGTGCCAGCAGTGTTAACAGGGTCCAAAGCACAGATACGCAGTATTTT
>TRBD1|TRBJ1-2|NA|TRBV27
CATGPTGNYGYTF
TGTGCCACCGGTCCGACAGGGAACTATGGCTACACCTTC